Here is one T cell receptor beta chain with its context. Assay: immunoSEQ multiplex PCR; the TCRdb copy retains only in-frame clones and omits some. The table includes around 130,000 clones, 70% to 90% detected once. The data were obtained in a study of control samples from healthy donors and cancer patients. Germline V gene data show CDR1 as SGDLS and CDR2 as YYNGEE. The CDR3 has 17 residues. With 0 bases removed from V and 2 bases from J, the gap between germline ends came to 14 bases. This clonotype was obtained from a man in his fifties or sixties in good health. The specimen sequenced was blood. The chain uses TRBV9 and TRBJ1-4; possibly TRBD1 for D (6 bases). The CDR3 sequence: CASSVEQGPFTNEKLFF. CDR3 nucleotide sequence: TGTGCCAGCAGCGTAGAGCAGGGGCCGTTCACTAATGAAAAACTGTTTTTT.